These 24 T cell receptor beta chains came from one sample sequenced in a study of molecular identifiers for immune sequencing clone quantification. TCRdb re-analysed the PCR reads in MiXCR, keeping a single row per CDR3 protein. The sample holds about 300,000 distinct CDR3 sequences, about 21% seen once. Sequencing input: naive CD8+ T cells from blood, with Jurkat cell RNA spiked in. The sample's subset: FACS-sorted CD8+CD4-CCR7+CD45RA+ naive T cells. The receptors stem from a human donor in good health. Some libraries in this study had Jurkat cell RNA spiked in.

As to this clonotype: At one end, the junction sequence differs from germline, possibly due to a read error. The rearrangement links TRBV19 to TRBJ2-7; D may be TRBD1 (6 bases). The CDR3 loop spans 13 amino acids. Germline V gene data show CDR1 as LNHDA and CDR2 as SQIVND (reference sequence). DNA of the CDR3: TGTGCCAGTAGCCCGGGACAAAACTACGAGCGGTACTTC. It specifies CASSPGQNYERYF.

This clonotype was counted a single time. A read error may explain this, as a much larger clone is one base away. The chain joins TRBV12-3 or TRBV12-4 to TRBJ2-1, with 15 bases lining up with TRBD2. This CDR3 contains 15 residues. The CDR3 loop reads CASGLAGGPWNGQFF. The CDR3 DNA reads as TGTGCCTCCGGACTAGCGGGAGGGCCTTGGAATGGGCAGTTCTTC.

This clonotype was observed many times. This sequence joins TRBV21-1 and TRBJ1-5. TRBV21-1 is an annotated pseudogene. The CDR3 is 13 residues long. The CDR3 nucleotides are TGTGCCAGCAAGGGAGATAGCAATCAGCCCCAGCATTTT. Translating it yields CASKGDSNQPQHF.

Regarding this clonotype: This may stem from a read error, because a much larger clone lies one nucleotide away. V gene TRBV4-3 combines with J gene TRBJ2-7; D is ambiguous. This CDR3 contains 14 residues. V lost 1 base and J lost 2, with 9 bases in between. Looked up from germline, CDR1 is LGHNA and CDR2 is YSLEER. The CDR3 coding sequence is TGCGCCAGCAGCCAAGTCAGGCCAACCTACGAGCAGTACTTC. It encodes CASSQVRPTYEQYF.

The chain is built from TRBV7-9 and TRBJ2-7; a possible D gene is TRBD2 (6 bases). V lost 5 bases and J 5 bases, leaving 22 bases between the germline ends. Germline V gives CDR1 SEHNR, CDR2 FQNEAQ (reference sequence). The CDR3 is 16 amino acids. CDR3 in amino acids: CASSLNTGGIRDEQYF. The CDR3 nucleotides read TGTGCCAGCAGCCTTAACACAGGAGGGATCCGGGACGAGCAGTACTTC.

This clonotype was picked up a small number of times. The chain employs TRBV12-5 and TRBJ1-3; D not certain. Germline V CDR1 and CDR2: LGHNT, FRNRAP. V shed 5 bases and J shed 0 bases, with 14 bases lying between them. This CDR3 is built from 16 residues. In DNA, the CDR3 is TGTGCTAGTGGTCGTGACGACGCCAACTCTGGAAACACCATATATTTT. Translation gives CASGRDDANSGNTIYF.

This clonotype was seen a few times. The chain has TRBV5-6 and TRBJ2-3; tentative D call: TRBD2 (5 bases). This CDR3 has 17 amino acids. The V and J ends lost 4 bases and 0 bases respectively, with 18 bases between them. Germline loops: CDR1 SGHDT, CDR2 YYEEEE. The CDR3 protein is CASSPPPGSPSTDTQYF. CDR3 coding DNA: TGTGCCAGCAGCCCCCCCCCGGGATCGCCTAGCACAGATACGCAGTATTTT.

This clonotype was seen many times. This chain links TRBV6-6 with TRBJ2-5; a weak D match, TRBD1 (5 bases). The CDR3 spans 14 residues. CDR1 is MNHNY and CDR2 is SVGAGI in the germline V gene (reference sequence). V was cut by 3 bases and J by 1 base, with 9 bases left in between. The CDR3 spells CASSYSDSQETQYF. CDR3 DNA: TGTGCCAGCAGTTATTCTGACAGCCAAGAGACCCAGTACTTC.

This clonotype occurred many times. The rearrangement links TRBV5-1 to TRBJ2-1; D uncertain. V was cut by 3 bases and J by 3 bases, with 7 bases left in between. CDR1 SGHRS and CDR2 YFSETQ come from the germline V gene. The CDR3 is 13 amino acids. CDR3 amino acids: CASSSPLYNEQFF. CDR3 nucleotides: TGCGCCAGCAGCTCTCCCCTCTACAATGAGCAGTTCTTC. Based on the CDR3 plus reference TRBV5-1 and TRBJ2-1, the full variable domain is KAGVTQTPRYLIKTRGQQVTLSCSPISGHRSVSWYQQTPGQGLQFLFEYFSETQRNKGNFPGRFSGRQFSNSRSEMNVSTLELGDSALYLCASSSPLYNEQFFGPGTRLTVL.

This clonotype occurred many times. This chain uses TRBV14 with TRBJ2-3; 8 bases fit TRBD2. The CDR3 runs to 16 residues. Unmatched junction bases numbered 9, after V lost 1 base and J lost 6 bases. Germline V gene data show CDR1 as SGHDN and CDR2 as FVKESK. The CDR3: CASSQVLRGGLDTQYF. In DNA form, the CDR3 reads TGTGCCAGCAGCCAAGTTCTCCGGGGGGGCCTGGATACGCAGTATTTT.

The CDR3 region is CASSQDGDGSVFAGELFF. The DNA for the CDR3 is TGCGCCAGCAGCCAAGATGGGGACGGGAGTGTTTTCGCCGGGGAGCTGTTTTTT. The rearrangement joins TRBV4-3 to TRBJ2-2, with a weak D call TRBD2 (6 bases). V lost 0 bases to trimming and J lost 6 bases, with 20 bases between them. Germline lookup yields CDR1 LGHNA and CDR2 YSLEER. The CDR3 covers 18 residues.

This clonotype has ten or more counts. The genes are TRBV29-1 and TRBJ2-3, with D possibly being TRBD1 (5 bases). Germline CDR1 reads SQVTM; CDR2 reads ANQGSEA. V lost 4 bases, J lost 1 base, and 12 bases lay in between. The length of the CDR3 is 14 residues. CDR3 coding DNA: TGCAGCGTTGTTCCGCAGGGTGGCACAGATACGCAGTATTTT. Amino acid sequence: CSVVPQGGTDTQYF.

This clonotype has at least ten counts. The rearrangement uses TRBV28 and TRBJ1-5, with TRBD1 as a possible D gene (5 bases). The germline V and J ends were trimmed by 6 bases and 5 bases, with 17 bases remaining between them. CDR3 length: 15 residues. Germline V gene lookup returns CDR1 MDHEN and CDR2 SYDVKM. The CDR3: CASSPMGPGDQPQHF. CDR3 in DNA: TGTGCCAGCAGCCCGATGGGACCTGGGGATCAGCCCCAGCATTTT.

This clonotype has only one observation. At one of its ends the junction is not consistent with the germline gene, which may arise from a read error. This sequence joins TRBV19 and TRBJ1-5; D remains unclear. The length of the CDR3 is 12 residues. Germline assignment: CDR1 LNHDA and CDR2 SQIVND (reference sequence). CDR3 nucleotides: TGTGCCAGTAGTTCAGGTTATCAGCCCCGGCATTTT. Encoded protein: CASSSGYQPRHF.

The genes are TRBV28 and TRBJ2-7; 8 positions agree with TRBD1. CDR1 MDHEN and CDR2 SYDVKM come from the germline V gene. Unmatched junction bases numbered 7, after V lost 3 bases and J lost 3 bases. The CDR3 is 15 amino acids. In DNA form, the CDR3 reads TGTGCCAGCAGTTTCAGGGGGCCGGGAATCTACGAGCAGTACTTC. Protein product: CASSFRGPGIYEQYF.

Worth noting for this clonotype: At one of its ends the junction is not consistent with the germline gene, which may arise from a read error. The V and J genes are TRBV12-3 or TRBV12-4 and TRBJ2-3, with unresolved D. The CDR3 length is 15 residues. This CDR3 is CASSFTVPQTDTQYF. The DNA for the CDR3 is TGCGCCAGCAGTTTCACAGTCCCCCAAACAGATACGCAGTATTTT.

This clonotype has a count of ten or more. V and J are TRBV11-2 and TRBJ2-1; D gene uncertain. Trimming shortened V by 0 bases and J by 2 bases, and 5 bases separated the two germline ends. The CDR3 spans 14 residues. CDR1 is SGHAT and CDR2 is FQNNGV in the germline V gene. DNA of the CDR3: TGTGCCAGCAGCTTAGACGGAGCCTACAATGAGCAGTTCTTC. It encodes CASSLDGAYNEQFF.

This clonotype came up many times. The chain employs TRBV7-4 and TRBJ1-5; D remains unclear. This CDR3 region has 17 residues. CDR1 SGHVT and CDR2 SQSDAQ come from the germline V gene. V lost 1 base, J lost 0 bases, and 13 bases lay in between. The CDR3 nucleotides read TGTGCCAGCAGCTTAGTAAGTACAGCTAATAGCAATCAGCCCCAGCATTTT. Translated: CASSLVSTANSNQPQHF.

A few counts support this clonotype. CDR3 sequence reads: CASSPDRGRYEQYF. CDR3 DNA sequence: TGCGCCAGCAGCCCGGACAGGGGGCGATACGAGCAGTACTTC. V gene TRBV5-1 combines with J gene TRBJ2-7; 11 bases are a match to TRBD1. Trimming cost V 4 bases and J 4 bases; bases outside gene matches: 4. The CDR3 has 14 amino acids. Germline values: CDR1 SGHRS, CDR2 YFSETQ.

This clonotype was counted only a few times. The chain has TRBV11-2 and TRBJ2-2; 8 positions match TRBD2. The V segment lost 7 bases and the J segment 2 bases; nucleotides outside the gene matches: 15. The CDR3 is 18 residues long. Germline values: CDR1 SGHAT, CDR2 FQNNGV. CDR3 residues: CASTTPRLGLVNTGELFF. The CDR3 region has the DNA TGTGCCAGCACCACCCCCCGGTTGGGACTAGTAAACACCGGGGAGCTGTTTTTT.

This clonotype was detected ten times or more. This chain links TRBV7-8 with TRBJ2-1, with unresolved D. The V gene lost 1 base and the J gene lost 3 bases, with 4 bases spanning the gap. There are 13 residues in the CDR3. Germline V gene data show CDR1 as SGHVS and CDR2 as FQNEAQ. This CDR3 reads CASSLGDYNEQFF. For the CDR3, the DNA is TGTGCCAGCAGCTTAGGGGACTACAATGAGCAGTTCTTC.

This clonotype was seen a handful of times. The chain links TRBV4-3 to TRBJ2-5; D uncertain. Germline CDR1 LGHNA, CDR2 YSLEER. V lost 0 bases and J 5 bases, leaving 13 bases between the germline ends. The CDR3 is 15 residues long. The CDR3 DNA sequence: TGCGCCAGCAGCCAAGATAATAGCCCTCGGGAGACCCAGTACTTC. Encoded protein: CASSQDNSPRETQYF.

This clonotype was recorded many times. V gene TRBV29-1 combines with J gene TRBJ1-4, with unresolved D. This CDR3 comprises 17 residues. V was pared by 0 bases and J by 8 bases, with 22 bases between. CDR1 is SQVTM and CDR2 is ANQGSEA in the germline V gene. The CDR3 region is CSVEDLGGRPRREKLFF. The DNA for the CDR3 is TGCAGCGTTGAAGATTTGGGAGGACGCCCCAGAAGGGAAAAACTGTTTTTT.

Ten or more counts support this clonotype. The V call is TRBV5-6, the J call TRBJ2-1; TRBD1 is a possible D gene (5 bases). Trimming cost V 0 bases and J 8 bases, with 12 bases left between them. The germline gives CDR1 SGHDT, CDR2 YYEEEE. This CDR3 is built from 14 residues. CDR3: CASSLGQTIYEQFF. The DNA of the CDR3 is TGTGCCAGCAGCTTGGGACAGACCATCTATGAGCAGTTCTTC.